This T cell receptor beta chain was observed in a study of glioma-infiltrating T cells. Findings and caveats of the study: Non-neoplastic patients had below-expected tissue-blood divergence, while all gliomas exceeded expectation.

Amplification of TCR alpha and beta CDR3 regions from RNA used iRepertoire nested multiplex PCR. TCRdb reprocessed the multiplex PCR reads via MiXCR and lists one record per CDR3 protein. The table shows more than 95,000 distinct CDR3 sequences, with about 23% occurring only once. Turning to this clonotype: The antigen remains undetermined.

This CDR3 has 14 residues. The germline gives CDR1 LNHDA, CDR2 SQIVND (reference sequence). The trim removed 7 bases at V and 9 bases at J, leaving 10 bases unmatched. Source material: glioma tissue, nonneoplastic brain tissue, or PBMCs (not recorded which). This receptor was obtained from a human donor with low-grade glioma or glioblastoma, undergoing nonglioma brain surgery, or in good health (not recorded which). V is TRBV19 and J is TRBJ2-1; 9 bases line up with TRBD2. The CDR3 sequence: CASTGLAGAAEQFF. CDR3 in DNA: TGTGCCAGTACCGGGTTAGCGGGAGCGGCTGAGCAGTTCTTC. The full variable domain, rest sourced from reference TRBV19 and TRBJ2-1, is DGGITQSPKYLFRKEGQNVTLSCEQNLNHDAMYWYRQDPGQGLRLIYYSQIVNDFQKGDIAEGYSVSREKKESFPLTVTSAQKNPTAFYLCASTGLAGAAEQFFGPGTRLTVL.